This T cell receptor (beta chain) was found in a study of blood T cells in healthy people across ages. Study-level findings and limits: PBMCs were not sorted, which prevented a conclusive comparison of naive versus antigen-experienced cells. Diversity of TCR beta per million T cells declined in a roughly linear way with age.

At least 7 million PBMCs were isolated per sample. Of note for this clonotype: What it recognizes is unknown.

V was clipped by 3 bases and J by 3 bases, with 11 bases between them. CDR3 length equals 14 residues. The germline gives CDR1 SEHNR, CDR2 FQNEAQ (reference sequence). For the second PCR, which ran for about 7 to 12 cycles, a sample-barcoded 5' primer and a J-beta primer mix were used. Each cDNA molecule carried a tag from a template-switch adaptor that contained 12 random nucleotides. TCRdb called the 5' RACE reads again in MiXCR, with one record for every CDR3 protein. The table records hundreds of thousands of distinct CDR3 sequences, around 25% of them present only once. The same sample was also studied in work on T cells of mothers and their children.

The TCR comes from a boy between 10 and 17 years old in good health. The rearrangement joins TRBV7-9 to TRBJ2-5; D is perhaps TRBD1 (6 bases). The sample was blood. The CDR3 sequence is CASSLRTVEETQYF. As DNA, the CDR3 is TGTGCCAGCAGCTTGCGGACAGTCGAAGAGACCCAGTACTTC.